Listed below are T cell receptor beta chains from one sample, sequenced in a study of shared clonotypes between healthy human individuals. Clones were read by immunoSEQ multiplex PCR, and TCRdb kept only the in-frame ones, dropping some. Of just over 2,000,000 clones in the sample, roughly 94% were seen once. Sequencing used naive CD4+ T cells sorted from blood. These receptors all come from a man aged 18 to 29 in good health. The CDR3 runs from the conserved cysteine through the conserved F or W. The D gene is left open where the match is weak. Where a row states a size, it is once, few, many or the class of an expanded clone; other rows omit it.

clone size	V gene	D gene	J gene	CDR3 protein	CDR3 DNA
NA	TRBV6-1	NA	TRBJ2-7	CASSAGTQYEQYF	TGTGCCAGCAGCGCCGGGACTCAGTACGAGCAGTACTTC
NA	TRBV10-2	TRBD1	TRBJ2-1	CASKSTGTNEQFF	TGCGCCAGTAAATCGACAGGGACAAATGAGCAGTTCTTC
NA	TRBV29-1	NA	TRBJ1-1	CSVENTASFNEAFF	TGCAGCGTTGAGAACACCGCTTCTTTTAATGAAGCTTTCTTT
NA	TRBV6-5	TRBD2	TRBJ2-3	CASRTSSTDTQYF	TGTGCCAGCCGGACTAGCAGCACAGATACGCAGTATTTT
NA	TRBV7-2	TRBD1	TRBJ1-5	CASSLGTGRVYSNQPQHF	TGTGCCAGCAGCTTGGGGACAGGGCGGGTGTATAGCAATCAGCCCCAGCATTTT
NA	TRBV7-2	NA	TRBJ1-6	CASSLSTVNSPLHF	TGTGCCAGCAGCTTAAGTACAGTTAATTCACCCCTCCACTTT
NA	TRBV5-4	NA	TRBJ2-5	CASSLESRPETQYF	TGTGCCAGCAGCTTGGAAAGCAGACCAGAGACCCAGTACTTC
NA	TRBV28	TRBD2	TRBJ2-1	CASRKFGLAGSNEQFF	TGTGCCAGCAGGAAGTTTGGACTAGCGGGATCAAATGAGCAGTTCTTC
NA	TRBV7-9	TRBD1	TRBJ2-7	CASSSTGASYEQYF	TGTGCCAGCAGCTCAACAGGGGCCTCCTACGAGCAGTACTTC
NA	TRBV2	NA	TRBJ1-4	CASSGGRNEKLFF	TGTGCCAGCAGTGGAGGGCGTAATGAAAAACTGTTTTTT
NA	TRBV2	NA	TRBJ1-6	CASTSSYNSPLHF	TGTGCCAGCACGAGCTCCTATAATTCACCCCTCCACTTT
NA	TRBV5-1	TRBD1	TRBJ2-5	CASSNTGGVRETQYF	TGCGCCAGCAGCAATACAGGGGGCGTTAGGGAGACCCAGTACTTC
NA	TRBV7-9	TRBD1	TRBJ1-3	CASSSQGSGNTIYF	TGTGCCAGCAGTTCACAGGGGTCTGGAAACACCATATATTTT
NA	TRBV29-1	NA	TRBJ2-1	CSVLLRRSSYNEQFF	TGCAGCGTTCTCCTGCGGAGGAGCTCCTACAATGAGCAGTTCTTC
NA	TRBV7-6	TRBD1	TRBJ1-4	CASSLTGQGRTNEKLFF	TGTGCCAGCAGCTTAACTGGACAGGGAAGGACTAATGAAAAACTGTTTTTT
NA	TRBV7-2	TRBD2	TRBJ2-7	CASSSLAGVGRSYEQYF	TGTGCCAGCAGCTCACTAGCGGGAGTGGGTAGATCCTACGAGCAGTACTTC
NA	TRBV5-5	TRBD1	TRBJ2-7	CASRLQGAHEQYF	TGTGCCAGCAGACTACAGGGGGCACACGAGCAGTACTTC
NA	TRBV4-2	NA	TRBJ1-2	CASSQEGNLPNYGYTF	TGTGCCAGCAGCCAAGAAGGGAACTTGCCTAACTATGGCTACACCTTC
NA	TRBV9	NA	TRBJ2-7	CASSVGPNSYEQYF	TGTGCCAGCAGCGTGGGACCGAACTCCTACGAGCAGTACTTC
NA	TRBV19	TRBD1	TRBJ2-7	CASSKGQGSYEQYF	TGTGCCAGTAGTAAGGGACAGGGATCCTACGAGCAGTACTTC
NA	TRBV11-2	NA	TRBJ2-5	CASSSTLQETQYF	TGTGCCAGCAGCTCAACACTACAAGAGACCCAGTACTTC
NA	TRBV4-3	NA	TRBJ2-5	CASSQGVGPETQYF	TGCGCCAGCAGCCAAGGGGTGGGCCCAGAGACCCAGTACTTC
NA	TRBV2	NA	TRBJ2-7	CASSVGDEQYF	TGTGCCAGCAGCGTAGGGGACGAGCAGTACTTC
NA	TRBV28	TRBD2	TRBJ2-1	CASSQRGLVDEQFF	TGTGCCAGCAGCCAAAGGGGACTAGTAGATGAGCAGTTCTTC
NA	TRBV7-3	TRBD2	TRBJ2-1	CASSSTGTTTYNEQFF	TGTGCCAGCAGCTCCACCGGGACTACCACGTACAATGAGCAGTTCTTC
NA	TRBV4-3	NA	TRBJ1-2	CASSQDSWGSGYTF	TGCGCCAGCAGCCAAGATAGTTGGGGGAGTGGCTACACCTTC
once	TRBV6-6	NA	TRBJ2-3	CASSFRVGRDTQYF	TGTGCCAGCAGTTTTCGGGTCGGGAGAGATACGCAGTATTTT
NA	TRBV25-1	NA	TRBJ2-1	CASSEGTFFYNEQFF	TGTGCCAGCAGTGAAGGCACTTTCTTCTACAATGAGCAGTTCTTC
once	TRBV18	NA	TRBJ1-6	CASSPIPGDSPLHF	TGTGCCAGCTCACCGATCCCCGGGGATTCACCCCTCCACTTT
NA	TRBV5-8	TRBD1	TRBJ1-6	CASSPNRGQSNSPLHF	TGTGCCAGCAGCCCCAACAGGGGGCAAAGTAATTCACCCCTCCACTTT
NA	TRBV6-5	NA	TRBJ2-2	CASRRSETGELFF	TGTGCCAGCAGGCGGAGTGAGACCGGGGAGCTGTTTTTT
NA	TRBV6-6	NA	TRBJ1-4	CASHSVTGRGEKLFF	TGTGCCAGCCACTCAGTCACCGGAAGGGGTGAAAAACTGTTTTTT
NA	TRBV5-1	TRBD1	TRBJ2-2	CASSLLYRGKSAGELFF	TGCGCCAGCAGCTTGCTTTACAGGGGGAAGAGCGCCGGGGAGCTGTTTTTT
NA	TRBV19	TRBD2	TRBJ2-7	CASSILAGGHEQYF	TGTGCCAGTAGTATCCTAGCGGGAGGTCACGAGCAGTACTTC
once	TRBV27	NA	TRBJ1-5	CASSLQYGNQPQHF	TGTGCCAGCAGTTTACAGTACGGCAATCAGCCCCAGCATTTT
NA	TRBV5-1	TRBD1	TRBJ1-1	CASRELGGITEAFF	TGCGCCAGCAGAGAACTAGGGGGCATCACTGAAGCTTTCTTT
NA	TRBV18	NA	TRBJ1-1	CASSRKGLNTEAFF	TGTGCCAGCTCCCGAAAGGGCTTGAACACTGAAGCTTTCTTT
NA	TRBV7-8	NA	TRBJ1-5	CASSSIRVEAGPNQPQHF	TGTGCCAGCAGCTCAATCCGTGTCGAGGCAGGGCCAAATCAGCCCCAGCATTTT
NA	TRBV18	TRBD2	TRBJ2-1	CASSLFSGGADEQFF	TGTGCCAGCTCACTCTTTAGCGGGGGGGCCGATGAGCAGTTCTTC
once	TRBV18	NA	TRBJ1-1	CASSPLRAGMNTEAFF	TGTGCCAGCTCACCACTGCGCGCAGGCATGAACACTGAAGCTTTCTTT
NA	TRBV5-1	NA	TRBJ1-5	CASSLGGGNQPQHF	TGCGCCAGCAGCTTGGGAGGTGGCAATCAGCCCCAGCATTTT
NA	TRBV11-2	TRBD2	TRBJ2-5	CASRPGTSGFQETQYF	TGTGCCAGCAGGCCCGGGACTAGCGGGTTTCAAGAGACCCAGTACTTC